This T cell receptor (beta chain) was obtained from a study of control samples from healthy donors and cancer patients (TCRdb year 2020). Including the terminal cysteine and phenylalanine, the CDR3 comprises 15 residues. Of the read, only the CDR3 DNA is kept; its 45 bases are in frame from base 1. V drops 4 bases and J drops 5 bases, leaving 17 bases in between. CDR1 and CDR2 are drawn from the germline V gene (reference sequence): LNHDA, SQIVND. The library relied on the immunoSEQ multiplex PCR assay. This immuneACCESS table, as held by TCRdb, lists in-frame sequences with V and J called but not all clones. Of the missing ones, under half trace to an unresolved V gene in checked studies; the others have no known cause. Recorded for this sample are tens of thousands of clones; around 94% of them occurred a single time. The ten largest clones add up to just under 0.8% of the sample. In the case of this clone: Its antigen has not been determined. No much larger clone exists at a distance of one base, and base qualities are not known.

Rearrangement joined TRBV19 to TRBJ1-1, with no reliable assignment of the D segment. Sequencing input: PBMCs. This clonotype originated in a man younger than 45 with colorectal cancer. The DNA is as follows: TGTGCCAGTAGTAGGGCACCCCCCATAGGGACTGAAGCTTTCTTT. Translated, it reads CASSRAPPIGTEAFF.